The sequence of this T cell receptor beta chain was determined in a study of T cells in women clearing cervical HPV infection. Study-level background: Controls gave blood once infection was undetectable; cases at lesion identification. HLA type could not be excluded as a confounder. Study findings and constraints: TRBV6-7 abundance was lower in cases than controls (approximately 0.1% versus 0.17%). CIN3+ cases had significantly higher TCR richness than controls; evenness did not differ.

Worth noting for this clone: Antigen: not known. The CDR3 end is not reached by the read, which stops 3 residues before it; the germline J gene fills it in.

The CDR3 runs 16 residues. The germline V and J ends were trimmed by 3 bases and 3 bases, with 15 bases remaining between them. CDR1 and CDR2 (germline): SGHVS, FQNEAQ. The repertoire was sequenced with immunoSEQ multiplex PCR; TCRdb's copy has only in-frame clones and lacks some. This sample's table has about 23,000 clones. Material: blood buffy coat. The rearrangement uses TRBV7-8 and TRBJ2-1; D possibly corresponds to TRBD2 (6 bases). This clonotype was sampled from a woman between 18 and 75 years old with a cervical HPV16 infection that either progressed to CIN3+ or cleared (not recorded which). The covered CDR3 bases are TGTGCCAGCAGCTTGGTATGGGACTCGGGCTACAATGAG. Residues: CASSLVWDSGYNE. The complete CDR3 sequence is CASSLVWDSGYNEQFF.